The 18 T cell receptor beta chains listed next were all sequenced from one sample in a study of blood T cells in healthy people across ages. It was with a sample-barcoded 5' primer and a J-beta primer mix that a second PCR of roughly 6 to 11 cycles was run. TCRdb itself ran the 5' RACE reads through MiXCR, one entry per CDR3 protein. This table has 850,000 to 950,000 distinct CDR3 sequences, around 26% appearing once. What was sequenced was blood. The source is a woman older than 75 in good health.

A few counts support this clonotype. V is TRBV20-1 and J is TRBJ1-5; no definite D call. Trimming stripped 4 bases from V and 4 bases from J, with 14 bases between. Germline V gene sequence: CDR1 DFQATT, CDR2 SNEGSKA (reference sequence). This CDR3 has 14 amino acids. In nucleotides, the CDR3 is TGCAGTGCTACCAAATCCGGGCCAAATCAGCCCCAGCATTTT. It codes for CSATKSGPNQPQHF.

The chain joins TRBV7-8 to TRBJ2-5, with D tentatively TRBD1 (6 bases). With 1 base removed from V and 5 bases from J, the gap between germline ends came to 20 bases. The CDR3 is 17 residues long. The germline CDR1 and CDR2 sequences are SGHVS and FQNEAQ. CDR3: CASSLGVDSFLRETQYF. CDR3 nucleotides: TGTGCCAGCAGCTTAGGCGTGGACAGCTTTTTGAGGGAGACCCAGTACTTC.

This rearrangement joins TRBV6-2 or TRBV6-3 to TRBJ1-1; 10 bases are shared with TRBD1. The CDR3 extends over 15 amino acids. J lost 7 bases, V lost 8 bases, and 13 bases had no gene match. Per germline, CDR1 MNHEY and CDR2 SVGEGT. This CDR3 reads CASGLSGQGYSEAFF. The CDR3 DNA reads as TGTGCCAGCGGACTTTCGGGACAGGGGTATAGTGAAGCTTTCTTT.

This clonotype has only a few counts. The V gene is TRBV30, the J gene TRBJ1-5, with no clear D. The germline gives CDR1 GTSNPN, CDR2 SVGIG (reference sequence). The CDR3 covers 13 residues. V shed 0 bases and J shed 6 bases, with 9 bases lying between them. Here the CDR3 reads CAWSVLVSQPQHF. The DNA for the CDR3 is TGTGCCTGGAGTGTACTAGTGAGTCAGCCCCAGCATTTT.

This clonotype was counted a single time. The chain links TRBV7-9 to TRBJ1-2, with 8 bases aligning to TRBD1. Germline V gene lookup returns CDR1 SEHNR and CDR2 FQNEAQ (reference sequence). The CDR3 extends over 16 amino acids. After removal of 6 bases from V and 4 bases from J, the junction contained 13 bases not matched to a gene. This CDR3 is CASRATGTGSLYGYTF. Here the CDR3 DNA reads TGTGCCAGCAGAGCAACCGGGACAGGAAGCCTCTATGGCTACACCTTC.

This clonotype occurred many times. The V and J genes are TRBV20-1 and TRBJ2-3; D is tentatively TRBD1 or TRBD2 (6 bases each). Germline CDR1 DFQATT, CDR2 SNEGSKA (reference sequence). Trimming took off 6 bases at V and 3 bases at J, with 19 bases between the two ends. The CDR3 length is 15 residues. The DNA of the CDR3 is TGCAGTGCCCCAGGGACGGGGGCGGTTACAGATACGCAGTATTTT. It yields the protein CSAPGTGAVTDTQYF.

This clonotype was seen ten or more times. The chain has TRBV9 and TRBJ2-5, with no clear D. The CDR3 covers 13 residues. Trimming pared 4 bases from V and 3 bases from J, leaving 10 bases between. CDR1 is SGDLS, CDR2 YYNGEE, per germline. Here the CDR3 reads CASSLPPEETQYF. DNA of the CDR3: TGTGCCAGCAGCCTCCCACCCGAAGAGACCCAGTACTTC. The full variable domain, completed using reference TRBV9 and TRBJ2-5, is DSGVTQTPKHLITATGQRVTLRCSPRSGDLSVYWYQQSLDQGLQFLIQYYNGEERAKGNILERFSAQQFPDLHSELNLSSLELGDSALYFCASSLPPEETQYFGPGTRLLVL.

V is TRBV18 and J is TRBJ2-5; weak D call: TRBD2 (5 bases). The CDR3 spans 13 residues. V gave up 2 bases and J gave up 6 bases, with 10 bases separating them. Germline V lookup: CDR1 KGHSH, CDR2 LQKENI. The CDR3 coding sequence is TGTGCCAGCTCACCAGATCGGGAAAAGACCCAGTACTTC. This gives the protein CASSPDREKTQYF.

Of note for this clonotype: A much larger clone differs from this one at a single base, so this may be a read error. This chain connects TRBV4-3 to TRBJ1-2; TRBD1 matches at 7 bases. Germline loops: CDR1 LGHNA, CDR2 YSLEER. The CDR3 spans 16 residues. The V segment lost 4 bases and the J segment 4 bases; nucleotides outside the gene matches: 12. The CDR3: CASSPGGGRRSYGYTF. The CDR3 DNA is TGCGCCAGCAGCCCAGGGGGGGGGAGAAGAAGCTATGGCTACACCTTC.

The V and J genes are TRBV12-3 or TRBV12-4 and TRBJ2-7; D could derive from TRBD1 or TRBD2 (5 bases each). The CDR3 is 13 residues long. The germline V and J ends were trimmed by 7 bases and 5 bases, with 15 bases remaining between them. CDR3 in amino acids: CASTTGGYHEQYF. DNA for the CDR3: TGTGCCAGCACGACTGGGGGATACCACGAGCAGTACTTC.

This sequence joins TRBV5-4 and TRBJ2-4; TRBD2 aligns across 9 bases. The CDR3 runs to 17 residues. Losses at the gene ends were 0 bases for V and 13 bases for J; bases not matched to a gene: 17. CDR1 and CDR2 from the germline V gene are SGHNT and YYREEE (reference sequence). CDR3 in amino acids: CASSLGGGAVAYNEQYF. As DNA, the CDR3 is TGTGCCAGCAGCTTGGGCGGGGGGGCGGTGGCCTACAATGAGCAGTACTTC. Full variable domain (remainder filled in from reference TRBV5-4 and TRBJ2-4): ETGVTQSPTHLIKTRGQQVTLRCSSQSGHNTVSWYQQALGQGPQFIFQYYREEENGRGNFPPRFSGLQFPNYSSELNVNALELDDSALYLCASSLGGGAVAYNEQYFGAGTRLSVL.

Only a few counts were recorded for this clonotype. The CDR3 spells CASSPQQARSGNEKLFF. In DNA form, the CDR3 reads TGTGCCAGCTCACCACAACAGGCCCGGAGTGGGAATGAAAAACTGTTTTTT. This chain links TRBV18 with TRBJ1-4; a possible D gene is TRBD1 (5 bases). The ends were cut back, 1 base at V and 5 bases at J, with 17 bases in the middle. Germline V gene sequence: CDR1 KGHSH, CDR2 LQKENI. The CDR3 consists of 17 residues.

The V and J genes are TRBV6-5 and TRBJ2-1; perhaps TRBD2 as D (5 bases). This CDR3 comprises 15 residues. CDR1 is MNHEY and CDR2 is SVGAGI in the germline V gene. V shed 2 bases and J shed 3 bases, with 11 bases lying between them. CDR3 coding DNA: TGTGCCAGCAGTTACAGGGAAGCGGTCTACAATGAGCAGTTCTTC. Translated, it gives CASSYREAVYNEQFF.

The J gene is TRBJ2-5, the V gene TRBV5-1, with 10 bases that match TRBD2. V lost 4 bases, J lost 11 bases, and 14 bases stayed unmatched. The germline CDR1 and CDR2 sequences are SGHRS and YFSETQ. The CDR3 consists of 15 residues. Here the CDR3 DNA reads TGCGCCAGCAGCCTGACTAGCGGGCGTAACAATGAGCAGTACTTC. It codes for CASSLTSGRNNEQYF.

This clonotype was seen only a few times. The chain links TRBV11-2 to TRBJ2-1; 9 nucleotides agree with TRBD2. The assigned J gene may be wrong: the sequence end matches TRBJ2-7 better. The CDR3 is made up of 21 amino acids. The germline CDR1 and CDR2 sequences are SGHAT and FQNNGV. CDR3 amino acids: CASGRGGRLAAKISSYNEQYF. The DNA of the CDR3 is TGTGCCAGCGGCCGGGGAGGGAGACTAGCGGCAAAAATTAGCTCCTACAATGAGCAGTACTTC.

Points on this clonotype: An end of the junction differs from the germline gene, which may be a read error. The gene calls are TRBV7-7 and TRBJ2-7; possible D gene TRBD1, 6 bases. This CDR3 spans 14 amino acids. In germline, CDR1 is SSHAT, CDR2 FNYEAQ (reference sequence). The CDR3: CASSLGGTQYEQYF. CDR3 sequence (DNA): TGTGCTAGCAGCTTAGGGGGAACGCAGTACGAGCAGTACTTC.

As to this clonotype: This sequence may be a read error, since a much larger clone differs from it by one base. V is TRBV30 and J is TRBJ2-1; 8 bases are shared with TRBD2. The CDR3 covers 14 residues. Looked up from germline, CDR1 is GTSNPN and CDR2 is SVGIG (reference sequence). DNA for the CDR3: TGTGCCTGGATGAGACTAGCGAGCAACAATGAGCGGTTCTTC. It is translated as CAWMRLASNNERFF.

The V gene is TRBV12-3 or TRBV12-4, the J gene TRBJ2-3; D is undetermined. The ends were cut back, 3 bases at V and 0 bases at J, with 10 bases in the middle. The CDR3 has 15 amino acids. The CDR3 protein is CASSFRAVSTDTQYF. CDR3 DNA: TGTGCCAGCAGTTTTCGAGCAGTGAGCACAGATACGCAGTATTTT.